The subject of this entry is one TCR beta chain. Its cognate antigen is unknown. These data come from a study of cytomegalovirus exposure and HLA in healthy donors. Broader study findings: Links to common viral pathogens appeared, in a later analysis, for several of the most significant clusters.

PCR employed 60 Vbeta and 13 Jbeta primers. Using immunoSEQ multiplex PCR, the repertoire was profiled, and TCRdb retains in-frame clones only, with some absent. The profile shows over 200,000 clones, roughly 80% of them singletons. Each donor was nominally healthy when sampled (though unrecorded immune exposures were likely). Germline V gives CDR1 MNHEY, CDR2 SVGAGI. With V trimmed by 10 bases and J by 0 bases, 8 bases remained unmatched. The CDR3 runs 15 residues. This clonotype was sampled from a male donor in good health and CMV-seronegative. The chain carries TRBV6-5 and TRBJ1-2; 10 bases align to TRBD1. Input material: PBMCs. The CDR3 region is CATATGGVPNYGYTF. The CDR3 nucleotides read TGTGCCACCGCGACAGGGGGCGTCCCTAACTATGGCTACACCTTC.